The 17 T cell receptor beta chains below were found in one sample sequenced in a study of blood T cell repertoires in COVID-19. TCRdb keeps only in-frame clones here, not all; method: immunoSEQ multiplex PCR. The sample has about 91,000 clones, more than 70% seen once. The sequencing input was peripheral blood. These receptors were taken from a man aged 65 to 85 with acute or convalescent COVID-19.

This clone has just a few counts. V usage is TRBV6-6 and J usage is TRBJ1-5; 10 positions match TRBD1. With V trimmed by 5 bases and J by 6 bases, 7 bases remained unmatched. This CDR3 is built from 15 residues. Germline values: CDR1 MNHNY, CDR2 SVGAGI (reference sequence). The CDR3 nucleotides are TGTGCCAGCAGTCCACGACAGGGGGCGGGTCAGCCCCAGCATTTT. Encoded protein: CASSPRQGAGQPQHF.

The chain employs TRBV2 and TRBJ2-7; 8 nucleotides align to TRBD1. V shed 7 bases, J shed 3 bases, and the junction held 8 bases outside the gene matches. The CDR3 spans 14 residues. The germline CDR1 and CDR2 sequences are SNHLY and FYNNEI. As DNA, the CDR3 is TGTGCCAGCATTTCGACAGGGGCCAGCTACGAGCAGTACTTC. Translation gives CASISTGASYEQYF.

The V call is TRBV9, the J call TRBJ2-3; 9 nucleotides agree with TRBD2. The V and J ends lost 0 bases and 5 bases, in that order; junction bases with no gene match: 7. Germline loops: CDR1 SGDLS, CDR2 YYNGEE. This CDR3 is built from 16 residues. The CDR3 region has the DNA TGTGCCAGCAGCGTAGGGGTAGCGGGAGTAAGAGATACGCAGTATTTT. Translating gives CASSVGVAGVRDTQYF. The full variable domain, its missing parts supplied by reference TRBV9 and TRBJ2-3, is DSGVTQTPKHLITATGQRVTLRCSPRSGDLSVYWYQQSLDQGLQFLIQYYNGEERAKGNILERFSAQQFPDLHSELNLSSLELGDSALYFCASSVGVAGVRDTQYFGPGTRLTVL.

The sample holds a few counts of this clone. This sequence joins TRBV3-1 (or the pseudogene TRBV3-2) and TRBJ2-5, with TRBD1 matching 9 bases. The germline V gene encodes CDR1 LGHDT and CDR2 YNNKEL (reference sequence). CDR3 length equals 14 residues. The trim removed 5 bases at V and 4 bases at J, leaving 5 bases unmatched. This CDR3 is CASSGTGRPETQYF. The CDR3 nucleotides read TGTGCCAGCAGCGGGACAGGGAGGCCAGAGACCCAGTACTTC.

This rearrangement joins TRBV21-1 to TRBJ1-6; TRBD1, the D gene given by the table, was not confirmed from the DNA. TRBV21-1 is labeled a pseudogene. This CDR3 contains 18 residues. CDR3 protein: CASSKVDSGTGDNSPLHF. Written as DNA, the CDR3 is TGTGCCAGCAGCAAAGTCGACTCCGGGACAGGGGATAATTCACCCCTCCACTTT.

V gene TRBV10-3 combines with J gene TRBJ2-7, with 11 bases identical to TRBD1. The CDR3 covers 16 residues. V lost 6 bases and J lost 6; bases outside the gene matches: 13. Germline values: CDR1 ENHRY, CDR2 SYGVKD. Written as DNA, the CDR3 is TGTGCCATCAGGGAACAGAGGACAGGGGGCTCCGGCGAGCAGTACTTC. It specifies CAIREQRTGGSGEQYF.

The chain is built from TRBV18 and TRBJ2-2, with 14 nucleotides matching TRBD2. The length of the CDR3 is 16 residues. V was pared by 3 bases and J by 7 bases, with 4 bases of the junction left unmatched. From germline, CDR1 is KGHSH and CDR2 LQKENI. The CDR3 sequence is CASSPGLAGVGGELFF. The CDR3 coding sequence is TGTGCCAGCTCACCGGGACTAGCGGGAGTAGGCGGGGAGCTGTTTTTT. The full variable domain, completed using reference TRBV18 and TRBJ2-2, is NAGVMQNPRHLVRRRGQEARLRCSPMKGHSHVYWYRQLPEEGLKFMVYLQKENIIDESGMPKERFSAEFPKEGPSILRIQQVVRGDSAAYFCASSPGLAGVGGELFFGEGSRLTVL.

This clone was found many times. V usage is TRBV13 and J usage is TRBJ1-4; the match to TRBD1 covers 9 bases. CDR3 size: 19 residues. CDR1 and CDR2 from the germline V gene are PRHDT and FYEKMQ (reference sequence). V was pared by 6 bases and J by 6 bases, with 20 bases of the junction left unmatched. CDR3 sequence reads: CASSQYGDRAVVWDEKLFF. Written as DNA, the CDR3 is TGTGCCAGCAGTCAATATGGGGACAGGGCTGTGGTATGGGATGAAAAACTGTTTTTT.

The chain links TRBV24-1 to TRBJ2-1; TRBD1 might be the D (5 bases). The CDR3 spans 16 residues. The V gene lost 4 bases and the J gene lost 4 bases, with 16 bases spanning the gap. The germline V gene encodes CDR1 KGHDR and CDR2 SFDVKD. The CDR3 bases are TGTGCCACCAGTGACCCTGGGCAGGGCTTATACAATGAGCAGTTCTTC. This sequence encodes CATSDPGQGLYNEQFF.

The chain has TRBV7-2 and TRBJ2-1; tentatively, D is TRBD2 (6 bases). Between the trimmed V and J ends, which lost 3 bases and 9 bases, there was a span of 12 bases. This CDR3 is 13 amino acids long. Germline CDR1 is SGHTA and CDR2 is FQGNSA. In DNA, the CDR3 is TGTGCCAGCAGCTTTGCGGGACTCACTGAGCAGTTCTTC. Its translation: CASSFAGLTEQFF.

The chain joins TRBV5-4 to TRBJ2-5, with 9 bases matching TRBD2. The CDR3 length is 14 residues. CDR1 and CDR2 from the germline V gene are SGHNT and YYREEE (reference sequence). The trim removed 7 bases at V and 1 base at J, leaving 5 bases unmatched. The CDR3 sequence: CASQREVSQETQYF. The CDR3 DNA is TGTGCCAGCCAGCGGGAGGTGTCCCAAGAGACCCAGTACTTC.

The V and J genes are TRBV11-3 and TRBJ2-7; D uncertain. V was trimmed by 2 bases and J by 5 bases, leaving 10 bases between them. Germline loops: CDR1 SGHNT, CDR2 YENEEA. CDR3 length: 13 amino acids. The CDR3 DNA reads as TGTGCCAGCAGCTTACCTCCTGTCCACGAGCAGTACTTC. Residues: CASSLPPVHEQYF.

This clone showed up just a few times. The chain combines TRBV28 with TRBJ2-7; no reliable D call. V lost 2 bases, J lost 0 bases, and 8 bases lay in between. CDR1 is MDHEN, CDR2 SYDVKM, per germline. The CDR3 extends over 14 amino acids. The CDR3 bases are TGTGCCAGCAGTTTAAACACCCTCTCCTACGAGCAGTACTTC. Protein sequence: CASSLNTLSYEQYF.

The chain has TRBV12-5 and TRBJ2-4; 8 nucleotides line up with TRBD1. Per germline, CDR1 LGHNT and CDR2 FRNRAP. The CDR3 extends over 16 amino acids. The V and J ends lost 2 bases and 1 base, in that order; junction bases with no gene match: 4. Written as DNA, the CDR3 is TGTGCTAGTGGTTTGCCAAGACAGGGGGCCAAAAACATTCAGTACTTC. The encoded protein is CASGLPRQGAKNIQYF.

The rearrangement links TRBV9 to TRBJ2-1; 10 bases align to TRBD2. The CDR3 has 15 residues. Germline lookup yields CDR1 SGDLS and CDR2 YYNGEE. V was pared by 0 bases and J by 6 bases, with 3 bases of the junction left unmatched. CDR3 in amino acids: CASSVGASGSNEQFF. DNA for the CDR3: TGTGCCAGCAGCGTAGGTGCTAGCGGGAGCAATGAGCAGTTCTTC.

In its sample, this clone was seen a few times. The V and J genes are TRBV4-2 and TRBJ2-1, with 10 bases lining up with TRBD2. The CDR3 totals 16 residues. Germline trimming cut 0 bases from V and 2 bases from J; bases unmatched to any gene: 1. Germline V gene sequence: CDR1 LGHNA, CDR2 YNFKEQ. This CDR3 reads CASSQEGTSAYNEQFF. The CDR3, as DNA: TGTGCCAGCAGCCAAGAGGGGACTAGCGCCTACAATGAGCAGTTCTTC.

The V and J genes are TRBV7-9 and TRBJ1-3; D is possibly TRBD1 (6 bases). Trimming took 5 bases from V and 4 from J, leaving 15 bases between them. Germline V gene data show CDR1 as SEHNR and CDR2 as FQNEAQ (reference sequence). The length of the CDR3 is 15 residues. The CDR3 nucleotides read TGTGCCAGCAGCCCAAAGGGGGATAGGGGAAACACCATATATTTT. Translating gives CASSPKGDRGNTIYF.